What follows is one T cell receptor (beta chain) and its context. Its specific antigen is unknown. Base qualities are not recorded, but no much larger clone differs from it by a single base. This sample was included in a study of T-cell reconstitution after alpha-beta-depleted transplantation in children (dated by TCRdb to 2016 to 2018). In terms of the full investigation: The study quantitatively tracked T-cell immune reconstitution after TCRalphabeta/CD19-depleted allogeneic hematopoietic cell transplantation in children using TCR repertoire profiling.

Broader findings and caveats from the paper: The apparently early recovery of alphabetaT-cell counts about two months after transplant reportedly depended on only several hundred rapidly expanded clones that came from non-depleted graft cells. In some patients, high TCRbeta diversity at day 60 was attributed to recipient T cells and intrathymic progenitors that had survived conditioning. The frequencies of hyperexpanded clones fell over the following months, and after one year, T-cell counts and TCRbeta diversity were mostly attributed to newly produced T cells.

Libraries were made using PCR. The data were produced on an Illumina HiSeq 2500. Molecular barcoding was employed in the preparation of TCR libraries, with unique molecular identifiers being used to normalize TCRbeta repertoire quantification. The public reads were reanalyzed by TCRdb: fastp trimming at Q25, MiXCR alignment, in-frame beta chains only. Each CDR3 protein appears once, grouped with its most common genes and DNA. This sample comprises about 1,000,000 distinct CDR3 sequences, 25% to 35% of them detected only once. Clones ranked in the top ten supply 25% to 35% of the sample. The treatment or condition label, read with the paper, signifies: allogeneic hematopoietic cell transplantation with graft depleted of TCRalphabeta T cells and CD19 B cells. The children who served as transplant recipients had been given grafts of TCRalphabeta/CD19-depleted allogeneic hematopoietic cells. The source of this sequence is a boy younger than two who had a stem cell transplant for SCID, so the T cells may come from the graft donor. The sample was PBMCs, mostly from graft donor cells, taken 360 days after TCRalphabeta/CD19-depleted stem cell transplant.

The DNA sequence is as follows: TGTGCCAGCAGCTTCCAGACGTGGGAGCAGTTCTTC. Its product reads: CASSFQTWEQFF. The sequence is built from TRBV7-2 and TRBJ2-1; a confident D gene designation cannot be given. CDR1 and CDR2 (SGHTA, FQGNSA) derive from the germline V gene. The germline ends are 10 bases apart after V is trimmed by 3 bases and J by 10 bases. Its CDR3 holds 12 amino acids, cysteine through phenylalanine. The read is trimmed to its CDR3 DNA, 36 bases read in frame from base 1.